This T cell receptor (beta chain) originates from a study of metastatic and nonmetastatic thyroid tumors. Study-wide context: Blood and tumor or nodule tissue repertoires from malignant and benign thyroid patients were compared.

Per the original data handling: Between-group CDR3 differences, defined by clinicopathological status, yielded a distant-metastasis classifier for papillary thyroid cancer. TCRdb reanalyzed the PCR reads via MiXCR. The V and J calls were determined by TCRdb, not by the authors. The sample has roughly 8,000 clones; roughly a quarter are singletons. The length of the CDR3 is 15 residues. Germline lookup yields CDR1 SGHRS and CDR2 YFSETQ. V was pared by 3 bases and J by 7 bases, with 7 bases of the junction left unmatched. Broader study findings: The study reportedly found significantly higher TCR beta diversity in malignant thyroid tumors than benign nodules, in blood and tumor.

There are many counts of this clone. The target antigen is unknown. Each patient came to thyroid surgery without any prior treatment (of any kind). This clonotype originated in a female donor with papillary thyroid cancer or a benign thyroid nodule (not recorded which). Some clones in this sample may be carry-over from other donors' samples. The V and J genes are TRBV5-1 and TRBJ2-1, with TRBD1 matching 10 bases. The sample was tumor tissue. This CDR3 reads CASSYTGQGVNEQFF. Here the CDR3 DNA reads TGCGCCAGCAGCTATACTGGACAGGGGGTGAATGAGCAGTTCTTC.